This T cell receptor beta chain comes out of a study of blood T cells in healthy people across ages. The study's findings and limits: Higher diversity, along with more naive CD4+ cells, distinguished long-lived donors from aged donors.

Then a second PCR, running about 6 to 12 cycles, was carried out with a sample-barcoded 5' primer and a J-beta primer mix. TCRdb called the 5' RACE reads again in MiXCR, with one record for every CDR3 protein. Of more than 650,000 distinct CDR3 sequences in the sample, about a fifth were seen once. Regarding this clonotype: Its antigen is undetermined.

The sample consisted of blood. This sequence was found in a man in his sixties or seventies in good health.

The CDR3 DNA follows: TGCAGCGTTGAACGGCGTCAGAACACTGAAGCTTTCTTT. It encodes CSVERRQNTEAFF. This chain uses TRBV29-1 with TRBJ1-1, with D hard to call. V was trimmed by 2 bases and J by 1 base, leaving 8 bases between them. CDR1 SQVTM and CDR2 ANQGSEA come from the germline V gene. The CDR3 is made up of 13 amino acids.